These 9 T cell receptor beta chains share one sample of origin, sequenced in a study of CD8 T cells in Susac syndrome. The RNA input was about 0.45 to 1 ug, and it was reverse transcribed with random hexamers. TCRdb recomputed calls from the immunoSEQ multiplex PCR reads with MiXCR, one row per CDR3 protein. This table holds 85,000 to 90,000 distinct CDR3 sequences, 80% to 95% found once. The sequencing input was CD8+ T cells from PBMCs. The receptors shown here come from a human donor in good health.

V and J are TRBV27 and TRBJ1-1; D unresolved. Germline loops: CDR1 MNHEY, CDR2 SMNVEV (reference sequence). CDR3 length equals 15 residues. V lost 0 bases and J lost 1, with 9 bases in between. The CDR3 DNA reads TGTGCCAGCAGTTTATCGGGAGGGCGGAACACTGAAGCTTTCTTT. It encodes CASSLSGGRNTEAFF.

The chain is built from TRBV6-1 and TRBJ1-1, with no clear D. This CDR3 spans 11 amino acids. Germline CDR1 is MNHNS and CDR2 is SASEGT. Trimming removed 3 bases from V and 7 bases from J, with 6 bases in between. The CDR3 sequence is CASSEVLEAFF. The CDR3 nucleotides read TGTGCCAGCAGTGAGGTCCTTGAAGCTTTCTTT.

V usage is TRBV12-5 and J usage is TRBJ2-7; D gene unclear. The germline CDR1 and CDR2 sequences are LGHNT and FRNRAP. The germline V and J ends were trimmed by 6 bases and 3 bases, with 3 bases remaining between them. CDR3 length: 10 residues. CDR3 loop: CASGDYEQYF. The CDR3 DNA is TGTGCTAGTGGAGACTACGAGCAGTACTTC.

CDR3 residues: CASSLGSEGTVTYEQYF. CDR3 coding DNA: TGCGCCAGCAGCTTGGGATCTGAGGGGACGGTGACCTACGAGCAGTACTTC. The rearrangement joins TRBV5-1 to TRBJ2-7; possibly TRBD1 or TRBD2 for D (5 bases each). Trimming pared 0 bases from V and 2 bases from J, leaving 18 bases between. This CDR3 is built from 17 residues. From germline, CDR1 is SGHRS and CDR2 YFSETQ.

The CDR3 is CASSYEGGPEAFF. Here the CDR3 DNA reads TGTGCCAGCAGTTACGAAGGGGGACCTGAAGCTTTCTTT. V is TRBV6-6 and J is TRBJ1-1; D possibly corresponds to TRBD1 (6 bases). The CDR3 is 13 amino acids. Germline CDR1 MNHNY, CDR2 SVGAGI (reference sequence). Trimming cost V 2 bases and J 6 bases, with 10 bases left between them.

This rearrangement joins TRBV3-1 to TRBJ2-5; D is unresolved. The V end was cut by 0 bases, the J end by 5 bases, with 13 bases between. This CDR3 contains 15 residues. Germline CDR1 and CDR2: LGHDT and YNNKEL (reference sequence). The CDR3 protein is CASSQDRALRETQYF. DNA of the CDR3: TGTGCCAGCAGCCAAGATCGGGCACTACGGGAGACCCAGTACTTC.

J is TRBJ2-1 and V is TRBV7-9, with D possibly being TRBD2 (6 bases). The V and J ends lost 4 bases and 8 bases respectively, with 18 bases between them. Germline lookup yields CDR1 SEHNR and CDR2 FQNEAQ (reference sequence). CDR3 size: 15 residues. This CDR3 is CASSSSEEGHDEQFF. CDR3 DNA sequence: TGTGCCAGCAGCTCCTCAGAGGAGGGGCACGATGAGCAGTTCTTC.

This clonotype was seen just once. The V and J genes are TRBV27 and TRBJ2-7; D not certain. Germline loops: CDR1 MNHEY, CDR2 SMNVEV (reference sequence). V lost 2 bases to trimming and J lost 4 bases, with 9 bases between them. The CDR3 totals 13 residues. CDR3 sequence reads: CASSLRIGYEQYF. The CDR3 nucleotides read TGTGCCAGCAGTTTAAGAATTGGATACGAGCAGTACTTC.

This sequence joins TRBV27 and TRBJ1-6, with no clear D. Germline CDR1 MNHEY, CDR2 SMNVEV (reference sequence). Trimming cost V 5 bases and J 7 bases, with 15 bases left between them. The CDR3 has 15 amino acids. CDR3 sequence reads: CASSVVPGGNSPLHF. The CDR3 coding sequence is TGTGCCAGCAGTGTCGTCCCGGGAGGCAATTCACCCCTCCACTTT.